This TCR beta chain is drawn from a study of blood T cell repertoires in COVID-19. In the study overall: PBMCs, B-cell-depleted T cells, or T cells provided the cDNA or gDNA that made up the material.

Assay used: immunoSEQ multiplex PCR; TCRdb lists only in-frame clones, some missing. The table includes over 200,000 clones, roughly 80% detected once. The CDR3 covers 12 residues. Unmatched junction bases numbered 8, after V lost 4 bases and J lost 14 bases. Germline V lookup: CDR1 MNHEY, CDR2 SVGEGT. The sequenced sample was peripheral blood. The sequence derives from a human donor in a cohort sampled during active COVID-19. The chain joins TRBV6-2 or TRBV6-3 to TRBJ2-3; 8 nucleotides align to TRBD2. The CDR3 DNA reads as TGTGCCAGCAGTTGGGGGACTAGGTCCGCGTATTTT. Protein sequence: CASSWGTRSAYF.